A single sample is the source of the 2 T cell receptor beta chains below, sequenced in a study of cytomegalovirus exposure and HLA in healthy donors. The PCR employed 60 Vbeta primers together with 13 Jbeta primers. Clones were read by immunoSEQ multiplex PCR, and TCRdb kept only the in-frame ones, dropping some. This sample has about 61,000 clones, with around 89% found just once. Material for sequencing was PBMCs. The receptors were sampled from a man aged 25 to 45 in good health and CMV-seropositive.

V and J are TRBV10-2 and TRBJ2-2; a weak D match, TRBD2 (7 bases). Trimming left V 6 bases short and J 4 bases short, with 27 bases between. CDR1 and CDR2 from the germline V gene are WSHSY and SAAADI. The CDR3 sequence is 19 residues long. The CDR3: CASRRGEVAAGRFTGELFF. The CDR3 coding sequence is TGCGCCAGCAGGAGGGGGGAGGTTGCAGCGGGGAGGTTCACCGGGGAGCTGTTTTTT.

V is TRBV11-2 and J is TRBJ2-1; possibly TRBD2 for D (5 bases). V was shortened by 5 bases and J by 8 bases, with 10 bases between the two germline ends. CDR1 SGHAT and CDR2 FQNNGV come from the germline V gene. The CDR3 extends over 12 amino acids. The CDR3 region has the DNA TGTGCCAGCAGCGAGAGGGTAGATGAGCAGTTCTTC. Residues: CASSERVDEQFF.